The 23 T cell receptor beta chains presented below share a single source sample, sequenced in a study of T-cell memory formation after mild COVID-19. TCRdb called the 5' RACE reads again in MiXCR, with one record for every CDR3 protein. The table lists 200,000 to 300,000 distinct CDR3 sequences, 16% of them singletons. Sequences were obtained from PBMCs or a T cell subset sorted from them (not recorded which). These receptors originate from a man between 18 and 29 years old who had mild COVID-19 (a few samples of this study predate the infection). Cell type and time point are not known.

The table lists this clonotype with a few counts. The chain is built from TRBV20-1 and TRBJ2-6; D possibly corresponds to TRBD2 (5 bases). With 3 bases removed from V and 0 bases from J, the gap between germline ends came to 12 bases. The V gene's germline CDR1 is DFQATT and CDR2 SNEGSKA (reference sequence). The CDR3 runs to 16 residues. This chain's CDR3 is CSARAPDYSGANVLTF. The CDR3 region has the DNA TGCAGTGCTAGGGCTCCCGACTACTCTGGGGCCAACGTCCTGACTTTC.

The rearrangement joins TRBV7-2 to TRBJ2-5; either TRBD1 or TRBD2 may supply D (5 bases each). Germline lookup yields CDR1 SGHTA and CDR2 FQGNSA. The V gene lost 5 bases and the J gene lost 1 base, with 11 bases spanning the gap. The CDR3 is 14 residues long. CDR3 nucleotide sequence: TGTGCCAGCAGCCCGGCAGGGAGCCAAGAGACCCAGTACTTC. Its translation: CASSPAGSQETQYF. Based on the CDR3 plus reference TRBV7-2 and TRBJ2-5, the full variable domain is GAGVSQSPSNKVTEKGKDVELRCDPISGHTALYWYRQSLGQGLEFLIYFQGNSAPDKSGLPSDRFSAERTGGSVSTLTIQRTQQEDSAVYLCASSPAGSQETQYFGPGTRLLVL.

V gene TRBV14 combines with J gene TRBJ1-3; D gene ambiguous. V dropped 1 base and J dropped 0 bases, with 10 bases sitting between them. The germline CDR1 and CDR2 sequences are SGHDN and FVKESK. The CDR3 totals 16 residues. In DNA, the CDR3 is TGTGCCAGCAGCCAAGTCGGCGGTTCCTCTGGAAACACCATATATTTT. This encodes CASSQVGGSSGNTIYF.

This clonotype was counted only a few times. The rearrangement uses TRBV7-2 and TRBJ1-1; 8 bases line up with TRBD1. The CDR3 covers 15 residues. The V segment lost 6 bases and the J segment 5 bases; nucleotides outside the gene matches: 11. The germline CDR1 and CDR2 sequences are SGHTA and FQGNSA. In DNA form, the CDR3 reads TGTGCCAGCAGGGGACAAACAGGGGGAGGTACTGAAGCTTTCTTT. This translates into CASRGQTGGGTEAFF. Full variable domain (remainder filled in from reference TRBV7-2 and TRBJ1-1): GAGVSQSPSNKVTEKGKDVELRCDPISGHTALYWYRQSLGQGLEFLIYFQGNSAPDKSGLPSDRFSAERTGGSVSTLTIQRTQQEDSAVYLCASRGQTGGGTEAFFGQGTRLTVV.

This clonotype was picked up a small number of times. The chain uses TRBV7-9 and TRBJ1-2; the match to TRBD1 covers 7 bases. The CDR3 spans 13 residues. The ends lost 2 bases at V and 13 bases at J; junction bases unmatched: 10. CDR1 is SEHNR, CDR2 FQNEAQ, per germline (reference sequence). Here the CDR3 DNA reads TGTGCCAGCAGCTTACGGGACAGATCGTTGGGCACCTTC. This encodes CASSLRDRSLGTF.

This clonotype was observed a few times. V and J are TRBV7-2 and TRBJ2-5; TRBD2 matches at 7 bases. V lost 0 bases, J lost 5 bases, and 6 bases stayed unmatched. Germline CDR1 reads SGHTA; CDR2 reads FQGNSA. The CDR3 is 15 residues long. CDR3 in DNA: TGTGCCAGCAGCTTAGCGCGAGGTAGCGGGGAGACCCAGTACTTC. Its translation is CASSLARGSGETQYF.

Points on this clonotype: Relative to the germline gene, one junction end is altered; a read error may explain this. CDR3 region: CASREQEHTQYF. CDR3 sequence (DNA): TGTGCCAGCCGTGAGCAGGAACATACGCAGTATTTT. The chain has TRBV6-1 and TRBJ2-3; D call uncertain. From germline, CDR1 is MNHNS and CDR2 SASEGT. This CDR3 is built from 12 residues.

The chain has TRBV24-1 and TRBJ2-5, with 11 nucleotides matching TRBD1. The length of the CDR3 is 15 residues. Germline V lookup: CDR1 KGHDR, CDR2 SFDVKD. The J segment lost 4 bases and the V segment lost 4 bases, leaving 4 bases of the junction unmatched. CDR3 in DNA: TGTGCCACCAGTGAGCTTGGACAGGGGGCAGAGACCCAGTACTTC. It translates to CATSELGQGAETQYF.

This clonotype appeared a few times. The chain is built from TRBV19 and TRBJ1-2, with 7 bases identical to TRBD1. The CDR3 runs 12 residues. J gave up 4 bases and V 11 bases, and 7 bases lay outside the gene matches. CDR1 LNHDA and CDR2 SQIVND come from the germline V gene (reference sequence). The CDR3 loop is CASTTGPYGYTF. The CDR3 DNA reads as TGTGCCTCGACGACAGGGCCCTATGGCTACACCTTC.

CDR3 sequence: CSARVGGPLSGEAFF. The CDR3 DNA is TGCAGTGCTAGAGTGGGGGGACCCCTGAGTGGTGAAGCTTTCTTT. The chain links TRBV20-1 to TRBJ1-1; D perhaps matches TRBD1 (5 bases). V gave up 1 base and J gave up 7 bases, with 19 bases separating them. CDR3 length: 15 residues. Germline assignment: CDR1 DFQATT and CDR2 SNEGSKA (reference sequence).

In nucleotides, the CDR3 is TGTGCCAGCAGTATGGGTCCGGGACTAGCTCTCAATGAGCAGTTCTTC. Translation: CASSMGPGLALNEQFF. The V call is TRBV6-4, the J call TRBJ2-1; TRBD2 matches 9 bases. V shed 5 bases, J shed 6 bases, and the junction held 11 bases outside the gene matches. This CDR3 comprises 16 residues. Germline CDR1 is MRHNA and CDR2 is SNTAGT.

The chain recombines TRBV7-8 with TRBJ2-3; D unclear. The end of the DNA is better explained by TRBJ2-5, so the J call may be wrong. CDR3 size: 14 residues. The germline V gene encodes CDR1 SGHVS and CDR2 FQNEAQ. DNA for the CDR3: TGTGCCAGCAGCTTATCGAACGTGAGGGAGACCCAGTACTTC. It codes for CASSLSNVRETQYF.

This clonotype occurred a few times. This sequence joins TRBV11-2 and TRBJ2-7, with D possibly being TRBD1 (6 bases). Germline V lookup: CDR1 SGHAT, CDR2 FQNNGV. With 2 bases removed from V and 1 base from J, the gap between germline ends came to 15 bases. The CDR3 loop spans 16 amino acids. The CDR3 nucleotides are TGTGCCAGCAGCTTAAGGGGGTCAGGCCTGTCCTACGAGCAGTACTTC. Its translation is CASSLRGSGLSYEQYF.

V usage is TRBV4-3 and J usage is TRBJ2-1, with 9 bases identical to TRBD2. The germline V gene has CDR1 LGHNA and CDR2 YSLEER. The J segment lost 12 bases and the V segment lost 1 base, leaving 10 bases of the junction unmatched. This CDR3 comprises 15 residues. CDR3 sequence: CASSQGRGGLFVQFF. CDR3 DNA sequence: TGCGCCAGCAGCCAAGGGCGGGGGGGCCTCTTTGTGCAGTTCTTC.

Here the CDR3 reads CASSSSSRGHYEQYF. In DNA form, the CDR3 reads TGTGCCAGCAGTTCTTCTTCCAGGGGCCACTACGAGCAGTACTTC. The chain uses TRBV6-5 and TRBJ2-7, with D possibly being TRBD1 (6 bases). Germline CDR1 reads MNHEY; CDR2 reads SVGAGI. The CDR3 is 15 residues long. The V gene lost 4 bases and the J gene lost 3 bases, with 16 bases spanning the gap.

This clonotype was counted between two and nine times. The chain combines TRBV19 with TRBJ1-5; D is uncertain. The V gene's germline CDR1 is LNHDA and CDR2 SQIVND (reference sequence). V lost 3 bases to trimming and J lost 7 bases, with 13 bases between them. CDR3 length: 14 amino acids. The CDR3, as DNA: TGTGCCAGTAGTATCCTTTCGCGTGTCCAGCCCCAGCATTTT. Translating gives CASSILSRVQPQHF.

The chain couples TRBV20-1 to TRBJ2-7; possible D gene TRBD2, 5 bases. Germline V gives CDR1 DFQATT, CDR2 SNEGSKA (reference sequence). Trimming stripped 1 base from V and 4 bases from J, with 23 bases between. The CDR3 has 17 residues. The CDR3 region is CSARVQTRTGGSYEQYF. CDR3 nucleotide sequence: TGCAGTGCTAGAGTCCAAACTAGAACCGGTGGGTCTTACGAGCAGTACTTC.

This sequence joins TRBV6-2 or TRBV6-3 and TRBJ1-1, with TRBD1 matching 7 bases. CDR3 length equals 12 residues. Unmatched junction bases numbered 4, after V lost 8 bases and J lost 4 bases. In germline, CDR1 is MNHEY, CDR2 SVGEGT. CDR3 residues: CASEPGGTEAFF. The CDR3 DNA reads TGTGCCAGCGAGCCAGGGGGCACTGAAGCTTTCTTT.

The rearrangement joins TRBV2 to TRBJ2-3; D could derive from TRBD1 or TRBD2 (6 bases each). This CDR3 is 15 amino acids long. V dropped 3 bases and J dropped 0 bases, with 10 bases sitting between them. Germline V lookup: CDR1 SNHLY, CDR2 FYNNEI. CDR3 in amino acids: CASSEQGTSTDTQYF. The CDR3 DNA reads TGTGCCAGCAGTGAGCAGGGGACTAGCACAGATACGCAGTATTTT.

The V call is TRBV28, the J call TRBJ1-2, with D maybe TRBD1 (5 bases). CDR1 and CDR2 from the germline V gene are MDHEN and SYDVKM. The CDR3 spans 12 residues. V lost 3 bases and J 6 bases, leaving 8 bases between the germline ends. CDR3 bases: TGTGCCAGCAGTTTCACGGGGGATGGCTACACCTTC. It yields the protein CASSFTGDGYTF.

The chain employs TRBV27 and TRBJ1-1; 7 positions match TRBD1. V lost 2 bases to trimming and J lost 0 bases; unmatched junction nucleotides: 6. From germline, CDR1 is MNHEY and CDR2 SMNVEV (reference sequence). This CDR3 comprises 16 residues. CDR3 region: CASSLAAGGLNTEAFF. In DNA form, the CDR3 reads TGTGCCAGCAGTTTAGCCGCAGGGGGGTTGAACACTGAAGCTTTCTTT.

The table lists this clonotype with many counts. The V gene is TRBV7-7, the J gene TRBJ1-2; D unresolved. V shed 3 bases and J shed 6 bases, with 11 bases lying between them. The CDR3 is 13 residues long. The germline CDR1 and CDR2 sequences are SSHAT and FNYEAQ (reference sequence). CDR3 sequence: CASSFETTHGYTF. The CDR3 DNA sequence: TGTGCCAGCAGCTTCGAGACTACACATGGCTACACCTTC. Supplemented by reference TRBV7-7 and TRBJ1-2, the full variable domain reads GAGVSQSPRYKVTKRGQDVTLRCDPISSHATLYWYQQALGQGPEFLTYFNYEAQPDKSGLPSDRFSAERPEGSISTLTIQRTEQRDSAMYRCASSFETTHGYTFGSGTRLTVV.

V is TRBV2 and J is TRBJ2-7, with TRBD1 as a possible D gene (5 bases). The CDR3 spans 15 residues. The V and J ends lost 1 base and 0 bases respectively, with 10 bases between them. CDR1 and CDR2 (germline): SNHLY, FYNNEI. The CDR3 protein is CASSEGRASSYEQYV. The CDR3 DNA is TGTGCCAGCAGTGAAGGCAGGGCGAGCTCCTACGAGCAGTACGTC.